The 13 T cell receptor beta chains in this list originate from one sample, sequenced in a study of OX40 agonist ivuxolimab in advanced cancers. TCRdb keeps only in-frame clones here, not all; method: immunoSEQ multiplex PCR. The sample consists of 55,000 to 70,000 clones, approximately 84% of them appearing once. Source: CD4+ or CD8+ T cells sorted from blood, taken in a trial of the OX40 agonist ivuxolimab. The receptor source for this set is an adult with an advanced solid tumor such as melanoma, head and neck, liver or kidney cancer.

The chain recombines TRBV10-3 with TRBJ2-5, with D uncertain. Germline CDR1 and CDR2: ENHRY and SYGVKD. The CDR3 is 11 residues long. Trimming stripped 8 bases from V and 5 bases from J, with 9 bases between. This CDR3 is CAIEVLETQYF. The DNA for the CDR3 is TGTGCCATCGAAGTGTTGGAGACCCAGTACTTC.

The chain couples TRBV5-4 to TRBJ2-1; 10 bases align to TRBD2. Germline V CDR1 and CDR2: SGHNT, YYREEE (reference sequence). J was trimmed by 8 bases and V by 0 bases; bases with no gene match: 5. The CDR3 totals 15 residues. The CDR3 nucleotides are TGTGCCAGCAGCTTGGGGCCTAGCGGGAGTGATGAGCAGTTCTTC. Amino acid sequence: CASSLGPSGSDEQFF.

The chain joins TRBV7-3 to TRBJ2-2; D perhaps matches TRBD2 (6 bases). Trimming removed 4 bases at V and 6 bases at J, with 12 bases between. The CDR3 is 14 amino acids. Germline assignment: CDR1 SGHTA and CDR2 FQGTGA. The CDR3 here is CASSWDSLSGELFF. The CDR3 nucleotides read TGTGCCAGCAGCTGGGACTCCCTGTCCGGGGAGCTGTTTTTT.

The chain's CDR3 is CASSEGGREKLFF. The CDR3 bases are TGTGCCAGCAGTGAAGGGGGGAGGGAAAAACTGTTTTTT. This rearrangement joins TRBV2 to TRBJ1-4, with D possibly matching TRBD1 (5 bases). Germline CDR1 is SNHLY and CDR2 is FYNNEI. V was cut by 1 base and J by 8 bases, with 8 bases left in between. This CDR3 has 13 residues.

This rearrangement joins TRBV27 to TRBJ2-7; TRBD1 matches 10 bases. The germline CDR1 and CDR2 sequences are MNHEY and SMNVEV (reference sequence). The J segment lost 4 bases and the V segment lost 7 bases, leaving 7 bases of the junction unmatched. The CDR3 has 14 residues. This CDR3 reads CASNRGQGNYEQYF. The CDR3 DNA sequence: TGTGCCAGCAACCGGGGACAGGGGAATTACGAGCAGTACTTC.

This rearrangement joins TRBV7-9 to TRBJ2-1; 9 bases fit TRBD2. Trimming removed 2 bases from V and 8 bases from J; junction bases left unmatched: 10. Germline V CDR1 and CDR2: SEHNR, FQNEAQ (reference sequence). This CDR3 is built from 16 residues. The CDR3 sequence: CASSLPSGVPTDEQFF. The CDR3 nucleotides read TGTGCCAGCAGCTTACCTAGCGGGGTTCCTACGGATGAGCAGTTCTTC.

This rearrangement joins TRBV7-3 to TRBJ2-5, with D perhaps TRBD2 (6 bases). The CDR3 runs 14 residues. Germline V gene lookup returns CDR1 SGHTA and CDR2 FQGTGA. V was cut by 5 bases and J by 5 bases, with 15 bases left in between. The CDR3 region has the DNA TGTGCCAGCAGCCGAATCCCGGGGGTGGAGACCCAGTACTTC. Translation gives CASSRIPGVETQYF.

The chain couples TRBV6-1 to TRBJ2-1, with TRBD1 identical over 7 bases. The CDR3 totals 15 residues. Germline V gene sequence: CDR1 MNHNS, CDR2 SASEGT. Unmatched junction bases numbered 7, after V lost 7 bases and J lost 1 base. The CDR3 nucleotides read TGTGCCAGCATACCTGACAGGGCGTCCTACAATGAGCAGTTCTTC. This sequence encodes CASIPDRASYNEQFF.

This chain joins TRBV29-1 and TRBJ1-3, with D unclear. The V end lost 3 bases, the J end lost 3 bases, and 6 bases lay between the germline ends. Germline V CDR1 and CDR2: SQVTM, ANQGSEA. CDR3 length: 12 residues. The CDR3 sequence: CSVDGGGNTIYF. The CDR3 DNA is TGCAGCGTTGATGGCGGTGGAAACACCATATATTTT.

The chain combines TRBV19 with TRBJ1-5, with D hard to call. Germline CDR1 LNHDA, CDR2 SQIVND (reference sequence). CDR3 length: 13 amino acids. Trimming removed 1 base at V and 5 bases at J, with 6 bases between. CDR3 in amino acids: CASSIAPDQPQHF. The CDR3 DNA is TGTGCCAGTAGTATAGCCCCCGATCAGCCCCAGCATTTT.

V and J are TRBV7-8 and TRBJ2-3; TRBD1 is a possible D gene (6 bases). V gave up 5 bases and J gave up 4 bases, with 16 bases separating them. CDR1 SGHVS and CDR2 FQNEAQ come from the germline V gene. CDR3 length: 15 residues. CDR3 sequence (DNA): TGTGCCAGCAGCCCTCAGGGGCGGATGGCAGATACGCAGTATTTT. It yields the protein CASSPQGRMADTQYF.

In DNA, the CDR3 is TGTGCCAGTAGAGAGCAGGGGGCAGGTAATTCACCCCTCCACTTT. Protein: CASREQGAGNSPLHF. The V and J genes are TRBV19 and TRBJ1-6, with 8 bases aligning to TRBD1. V shed 6 bases and J 6 bases; nucleotides not matched to a gene: 7. This CDR3 comprises 15 residues. Germline loops: CDR1 LNHDA, CDR2 SQIVND (reference sequence).

The chain uses TRBV7-2 and TRBJ2-7; tentatively, D is TRBD1 (6 bases). The CDR3 totals 13 residues. Trimming took off 5 bases at V and 1 base at J, with 9 bases between the two ends. Germline V gene data show CDR1 as SGHTA and CDR2 as FQGNSA. CDR3 in amino acids: CASSTDRSYEQYF. The CDR3 DNA sequence: TGTGCCAGCAGCACGGACAGATCCTACGAGCAGTACTTC.